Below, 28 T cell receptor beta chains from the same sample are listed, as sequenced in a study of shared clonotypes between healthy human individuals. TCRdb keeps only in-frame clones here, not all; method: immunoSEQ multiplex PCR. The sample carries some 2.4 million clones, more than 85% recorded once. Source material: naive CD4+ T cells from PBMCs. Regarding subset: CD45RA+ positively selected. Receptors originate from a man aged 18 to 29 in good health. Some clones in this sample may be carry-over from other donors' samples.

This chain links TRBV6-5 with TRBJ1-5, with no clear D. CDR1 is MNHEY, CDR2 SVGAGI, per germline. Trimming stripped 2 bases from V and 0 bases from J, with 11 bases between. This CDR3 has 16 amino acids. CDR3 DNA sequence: TGTGCCAGCAGTTACGGACCTCTTTATAGCAATCAGCCCCAGCATTTT. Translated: CASSYGPLYSNQPQHF.

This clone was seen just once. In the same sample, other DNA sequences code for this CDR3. CDR3 residues: CASSLDRGGNEQFF. The CDR3 bases are TGCGCCAGCAGCTTAGACAGGGGAGGCAATGAGCAGTTCTTC. V is TRBV5-1 and J is TRBJ2-1; 8 positions match TRBD1. There are 14 residues in the CDR3. Germline CDR1 reads SGHRS; CDR2 reads YFSETQ. The trim removed 2 bases at V and 6 bases at J, leaving 4 bases unmatched.

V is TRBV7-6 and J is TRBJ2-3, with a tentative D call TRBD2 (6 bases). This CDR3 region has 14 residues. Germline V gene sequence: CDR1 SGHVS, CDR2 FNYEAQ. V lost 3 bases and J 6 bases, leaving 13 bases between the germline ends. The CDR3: CASSLREGVDTQYF. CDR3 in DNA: TGTGCCAGCAGCTTGCGGGAAGGTGTGGATACGCAGTATTTT.

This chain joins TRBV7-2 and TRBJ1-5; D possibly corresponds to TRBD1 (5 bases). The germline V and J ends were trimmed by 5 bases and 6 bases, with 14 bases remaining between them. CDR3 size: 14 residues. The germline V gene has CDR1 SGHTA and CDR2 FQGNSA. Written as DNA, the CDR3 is TGTGCCAGCAGCCGGAAGGGGTCTGCTCAGCCCCAGCATTTT. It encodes CASSRKGSAQPQHF.

DNA of the CDR3: TGTGCCAGCAGGTCCCCGGGGGCCTATGGCTACACCTTC. Residues: CASRSPGAYGYTF. The J gene is TRBJ1-2, the V gene TRBV28, with D possibly TRBD1 on 6 matching bases. V lost 6 bases and J lost 4, with 12 bases in between. CDR3 length equals 13 residues. The germline gives CDR1 MDHEN, CDR2 SYDVKM.

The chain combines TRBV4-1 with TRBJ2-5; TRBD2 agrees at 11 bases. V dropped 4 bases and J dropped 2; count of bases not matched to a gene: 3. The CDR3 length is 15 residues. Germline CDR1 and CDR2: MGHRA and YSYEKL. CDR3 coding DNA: TGCGCCAGCAGCCTAGGGACTAGCGGACAAGAGACCCAGTACTTC. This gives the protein CASSLGTSGQETQYF.

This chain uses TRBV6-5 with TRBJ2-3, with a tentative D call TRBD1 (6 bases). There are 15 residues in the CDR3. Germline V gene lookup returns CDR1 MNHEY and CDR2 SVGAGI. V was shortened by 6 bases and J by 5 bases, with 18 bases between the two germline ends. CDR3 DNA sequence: TGTGCCAGCAGCCGAACAGGGCCCTGGGGAGATACGCAGTATTTT. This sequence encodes CASSRTGPWGDTQYF.

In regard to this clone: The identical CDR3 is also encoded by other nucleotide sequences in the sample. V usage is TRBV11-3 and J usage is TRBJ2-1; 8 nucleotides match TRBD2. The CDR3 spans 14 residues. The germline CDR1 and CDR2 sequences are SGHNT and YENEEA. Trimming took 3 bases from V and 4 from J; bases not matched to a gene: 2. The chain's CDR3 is CASSFSGGYNEQFF. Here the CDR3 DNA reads TGTGCCAGCAGCTTTTCGGGGGGGTACAATGAGCAGTTCTTC.

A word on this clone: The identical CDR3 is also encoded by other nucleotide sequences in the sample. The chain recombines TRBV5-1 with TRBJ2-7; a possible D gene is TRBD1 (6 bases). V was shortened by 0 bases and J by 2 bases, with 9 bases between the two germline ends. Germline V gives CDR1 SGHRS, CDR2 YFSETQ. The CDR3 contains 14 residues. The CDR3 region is CASSLEGQPYEQYF. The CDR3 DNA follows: TGCGCCAGCAGCTTGGAGGGACAACCCTACGAGCAGTACTTC.

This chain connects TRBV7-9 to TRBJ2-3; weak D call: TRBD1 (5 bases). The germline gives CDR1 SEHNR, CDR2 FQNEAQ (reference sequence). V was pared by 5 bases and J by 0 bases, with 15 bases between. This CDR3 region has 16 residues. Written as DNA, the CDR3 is TGTGCCAGCAGCCCAAATAGGGGTACTAGCACAGATACGCAGTATTTT. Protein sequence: CASSPNRGTSTDTQYF.

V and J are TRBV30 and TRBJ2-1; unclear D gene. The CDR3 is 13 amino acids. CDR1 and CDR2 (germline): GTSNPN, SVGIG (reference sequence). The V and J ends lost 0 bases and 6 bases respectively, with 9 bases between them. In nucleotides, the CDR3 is TGTGCCTGGAGTGTTTCGCGGAGCAATGAGCAGTTCTTC. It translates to CAWSVSRSNEQFF.

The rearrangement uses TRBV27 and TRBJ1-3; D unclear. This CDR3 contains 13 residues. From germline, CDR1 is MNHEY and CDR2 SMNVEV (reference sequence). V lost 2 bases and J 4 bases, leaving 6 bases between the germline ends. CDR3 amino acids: CASSLAGGNTIYF. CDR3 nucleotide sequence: TGTGCCAGCAGTTTAGCCGGGGGAAACACCATATATTTT.

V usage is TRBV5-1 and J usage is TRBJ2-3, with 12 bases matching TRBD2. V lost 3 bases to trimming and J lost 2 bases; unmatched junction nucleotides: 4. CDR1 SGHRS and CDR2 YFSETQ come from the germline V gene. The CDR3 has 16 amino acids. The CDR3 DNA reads TGCGCCAGCAGCTCGAGACTAGCGGGAGACACAGATACGCAGTATTTT. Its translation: CASSSRLAGDTDTQYF. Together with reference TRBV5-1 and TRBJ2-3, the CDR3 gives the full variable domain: KAGVTQTPRYLIKTRGQQVTLSCSPISGHRSVSWYQQTPGQGLQFLFEYFSETQRNKGNFPGRFSGRQFSNSRSEMNVSTLELGDSALYLCASSSRLAGDTDTQYFGPGTRLTVL.

CDR3 in amino acids: CASSAVGPSPYEQYF. The DNA for the CDR3 is TGCGCCAGCAGCGCGGTAGGACCTTCACCCTACGAGCAGTACTTC. The genes are TRBV5-1 and TRBJ2-7; D is unclear. Germline lookup yields CDR1 SGHRS and CDR2 YFSETQ. This CDR3 is 15 amino acids long. Trimming pared 4 bases from V and 2 bases from J, leaving 16 bases between.

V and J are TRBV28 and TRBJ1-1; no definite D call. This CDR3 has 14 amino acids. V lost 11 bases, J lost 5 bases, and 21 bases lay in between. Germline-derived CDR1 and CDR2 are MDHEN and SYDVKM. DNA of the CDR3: TGTGCCTCCTTGTTCAGCGGGTCGGTGACTGAAGCTTTCTTT. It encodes CASLFSGSVTEAFF.

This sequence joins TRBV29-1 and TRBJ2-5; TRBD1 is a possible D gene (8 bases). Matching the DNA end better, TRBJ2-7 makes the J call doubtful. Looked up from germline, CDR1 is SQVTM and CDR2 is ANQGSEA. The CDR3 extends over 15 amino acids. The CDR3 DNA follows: TGCAGCGTTGGGGGGGGACAGGCAAAGACTAACGAGCAGTACTTC. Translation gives CSVGGGQAKTNEQYF.

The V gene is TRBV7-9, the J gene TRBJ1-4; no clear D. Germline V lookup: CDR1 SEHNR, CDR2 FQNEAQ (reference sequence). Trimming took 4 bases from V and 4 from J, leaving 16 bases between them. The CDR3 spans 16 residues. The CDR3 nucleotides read TGTGCCAGCAGCTCCCGCCTACAGAAGGATAATGAAAAACTGTTTTTT. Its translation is CASSSRLQKDNEKLFF.

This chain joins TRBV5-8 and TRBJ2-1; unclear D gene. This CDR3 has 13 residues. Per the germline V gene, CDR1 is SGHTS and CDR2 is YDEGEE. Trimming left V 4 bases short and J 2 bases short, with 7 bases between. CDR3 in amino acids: CASSPTAYNEQFF. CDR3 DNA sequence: TGTGCCAGCAGCCCAACGGCCTACAATGAGCAGTTCTTC.

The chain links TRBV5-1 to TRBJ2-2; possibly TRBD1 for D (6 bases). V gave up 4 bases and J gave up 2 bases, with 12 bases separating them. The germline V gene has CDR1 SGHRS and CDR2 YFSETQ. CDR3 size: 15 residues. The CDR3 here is CASSPGHHNTGELFF. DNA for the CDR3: TGCGCCAGCAGCCCGGGACACCATAACACCGGGGAGCTGTTTTTT.

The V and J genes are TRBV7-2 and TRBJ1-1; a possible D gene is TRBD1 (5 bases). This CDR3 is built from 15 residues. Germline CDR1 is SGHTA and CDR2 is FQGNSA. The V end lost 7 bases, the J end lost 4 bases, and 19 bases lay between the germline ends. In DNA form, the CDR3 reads TGTGCCAGCACCATTCAGGGACGGTTGAGCACTGAAGCTTTCTTT. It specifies CASTIQGRLSTEAFF.

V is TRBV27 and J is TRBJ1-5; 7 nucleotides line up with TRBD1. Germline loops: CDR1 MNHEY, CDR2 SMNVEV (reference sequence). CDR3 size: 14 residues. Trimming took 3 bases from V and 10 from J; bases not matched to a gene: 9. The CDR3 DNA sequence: TGTGCCAGCAGTTTGGTCCAGGGGGTAAGACCCCAGCATTTT. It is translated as CASSLVQGVRPQHF.

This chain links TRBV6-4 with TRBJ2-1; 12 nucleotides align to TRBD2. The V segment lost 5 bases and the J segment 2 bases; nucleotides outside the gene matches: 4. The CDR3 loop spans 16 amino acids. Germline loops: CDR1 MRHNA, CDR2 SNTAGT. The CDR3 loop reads CASSKRTSGAYNEQFF. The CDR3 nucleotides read TGTGCCAGCAGTAAGAGGACTAGCGGGGCCTACAATGAGCAGTTCTTC.

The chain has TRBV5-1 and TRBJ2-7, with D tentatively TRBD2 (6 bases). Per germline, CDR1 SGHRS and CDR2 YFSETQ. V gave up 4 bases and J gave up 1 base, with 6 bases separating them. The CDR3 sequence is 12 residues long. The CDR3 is CASSAGSYEQYF. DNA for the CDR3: TGCGCCAGCAGCGCGGGATCCTACGAGCAGTACTTC.

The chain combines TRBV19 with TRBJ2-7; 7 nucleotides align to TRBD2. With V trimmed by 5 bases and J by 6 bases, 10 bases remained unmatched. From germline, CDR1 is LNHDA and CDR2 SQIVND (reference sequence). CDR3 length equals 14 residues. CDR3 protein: CASSLRRESSEQYF. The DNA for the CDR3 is TGTGCCAGTAGTTTGAGGCGGGAGTCGAGCGAGCAGTACTTC.

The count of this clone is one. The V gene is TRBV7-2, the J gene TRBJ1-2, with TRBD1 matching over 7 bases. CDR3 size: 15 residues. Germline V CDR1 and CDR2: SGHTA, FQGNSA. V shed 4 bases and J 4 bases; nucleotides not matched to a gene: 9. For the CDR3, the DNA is TGTGCCAGCAGCTCCAAGGGGGCGGTTGGCTATGGCTACACCTTC. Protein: CASSSKGAVGYGYTF.

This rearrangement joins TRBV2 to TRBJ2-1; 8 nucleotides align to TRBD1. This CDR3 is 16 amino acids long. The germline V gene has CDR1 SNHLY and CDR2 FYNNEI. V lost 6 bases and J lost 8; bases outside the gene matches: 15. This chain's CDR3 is CASRDGTGATQYEQFF. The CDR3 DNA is TGTGCCAGCAGGGACGGGACAGGCGCCACACAATATGAGCAGTTCTTC.

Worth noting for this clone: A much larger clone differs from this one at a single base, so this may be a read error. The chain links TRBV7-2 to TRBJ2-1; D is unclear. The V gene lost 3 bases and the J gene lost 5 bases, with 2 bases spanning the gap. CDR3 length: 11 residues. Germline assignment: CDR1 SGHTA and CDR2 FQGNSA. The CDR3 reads CASSFDNEQFF. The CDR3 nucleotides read TGTGCCAGCAGCTTCGACAATGAGCAGTTCTTC.

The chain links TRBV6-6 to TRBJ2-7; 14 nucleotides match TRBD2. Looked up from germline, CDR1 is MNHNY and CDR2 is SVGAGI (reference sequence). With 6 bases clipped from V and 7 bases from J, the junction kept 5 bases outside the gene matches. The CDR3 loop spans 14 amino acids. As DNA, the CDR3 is TGTGCCAGCAGCGCCAGACTAGCGGGAGGGGAGCAGTACTTC. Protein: CASSARLAGGEQYF.